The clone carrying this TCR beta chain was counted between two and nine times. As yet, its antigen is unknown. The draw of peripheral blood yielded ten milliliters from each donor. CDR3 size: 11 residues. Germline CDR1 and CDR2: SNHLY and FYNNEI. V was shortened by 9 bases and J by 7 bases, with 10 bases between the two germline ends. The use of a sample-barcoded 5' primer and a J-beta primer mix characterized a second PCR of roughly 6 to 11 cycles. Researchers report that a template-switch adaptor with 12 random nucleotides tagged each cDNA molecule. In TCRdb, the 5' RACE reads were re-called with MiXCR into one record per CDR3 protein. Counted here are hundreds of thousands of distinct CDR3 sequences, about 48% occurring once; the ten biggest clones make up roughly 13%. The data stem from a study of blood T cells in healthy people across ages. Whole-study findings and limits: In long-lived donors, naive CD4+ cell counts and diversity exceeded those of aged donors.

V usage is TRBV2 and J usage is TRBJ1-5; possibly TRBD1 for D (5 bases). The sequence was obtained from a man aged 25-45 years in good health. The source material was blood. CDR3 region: CASSTGQPQHF. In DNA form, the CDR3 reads TGTGCCAGTTCCACAGGCCAGCCCCAGCATTTT.